In its sample, the clone carrying this TCR beta chain was seen a few times. Its antigen is currently unknown. Only in-frame clones appear in the TCRdb table, and some are missing; sequencing was by immunoSEQ multiplex PCR. The table includes 30,000 to 35,000 clones, about 91% detected once. The data were obtained in a study of lymphopenia after photon versus proton radiotherapy. General study findings and limits: Proton therapy kept repertoires fairly stable, unlike photons, which gained effector/memory cells.

Trimming took 3 bases from V and 0 from J, leaving 9 bases between them. This CDR3 comprises 15 residues. Germline V gives CDR1 SNHLY, CDR2 FYNNEI. The V and J genes are TRBV2 and TRBJ1-5; D unresolved. The sample consisted of peripheral blood, taken from a patient treated with proton-based radiotherapy. This clonotype was sampled from a woman between 65 and 79 years old with pancreatic cancer. Some clones in this sample may be carry-over from other donors' samples. CDR3: CASSESGNSNQPQHF. The CDR3 nucleotides are TGTGCCAGCAGTGAGAGCGGGAATAGCAATCAGCCCCAGCATTTT.